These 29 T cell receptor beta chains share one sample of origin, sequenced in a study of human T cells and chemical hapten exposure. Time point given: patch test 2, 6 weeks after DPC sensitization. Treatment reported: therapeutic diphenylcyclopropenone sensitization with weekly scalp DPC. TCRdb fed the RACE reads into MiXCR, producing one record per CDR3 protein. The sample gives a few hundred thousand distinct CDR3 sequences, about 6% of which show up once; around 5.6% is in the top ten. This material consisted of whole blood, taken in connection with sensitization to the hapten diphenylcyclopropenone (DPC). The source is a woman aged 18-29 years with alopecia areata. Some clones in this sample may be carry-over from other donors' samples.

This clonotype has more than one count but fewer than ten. The CDR3: CASSPRSTGNTEAFF. CDR3 in DNA: TGTGCCAGCTCACCAAGGTCAACAGGGAACACTGAAGCTTTCTTT. This rearrangement joins TRBV18 to TRBJ1-1, with a possible D match to TRBD1 (5 bases). CDR1 and CDR2 (germline): KGHSH, LQKENI. This CDR3 is built from 15 residues. V lost 2 bases, J lost 1 base, and 11 bases lay in between.

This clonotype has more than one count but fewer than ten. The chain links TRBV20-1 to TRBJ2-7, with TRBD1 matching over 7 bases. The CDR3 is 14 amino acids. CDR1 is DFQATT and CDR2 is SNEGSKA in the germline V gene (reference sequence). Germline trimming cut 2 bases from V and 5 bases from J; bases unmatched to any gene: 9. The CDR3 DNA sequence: TGCAGTGCTAGAACCGGGACAGTGGTCAACGAGCAGTACTTC. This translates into CSARTGTVVNEQYF.

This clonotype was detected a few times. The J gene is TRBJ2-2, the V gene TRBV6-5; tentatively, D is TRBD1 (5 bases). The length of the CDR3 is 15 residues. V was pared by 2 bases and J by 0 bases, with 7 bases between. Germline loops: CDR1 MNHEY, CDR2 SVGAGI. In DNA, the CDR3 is TGTGCCAGCAGTTACGGGGCAGCGAACACCGGGGAGCTGTTTTTT. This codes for CASSYGAANTGELFF.

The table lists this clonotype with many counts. The CDR3 loop is CASSLVQFGVRKKLFF. The CDR3, as DNA: TGCGCCAGCAGCTTGGTCCAGTTTGGCGTCCGAAAAAAACTGTTTTTT. The chain uses TRBV5-1 and TRBJ1-4; D gene uncertain. This CDR3 has 16 residues. V shed 0 bases and J shed 9 bases, with 18 bases lying between them. Germline CDR1 SGHRS, CDR2 YFSETQ. The full variable domain, its missing parts supplied by reference TRBV5-1 and TRBJ1-4, is KAGVTQTPRYLIKTRGQQVTLSCSPISGHRSVSWYQQTPGQGLQFLFEYFSETQRNKGNFPGRFSGRQFSNSRSEMNVSTLELGDSALYLCASSLVQFGVRKKLFFGSGTQLSVL.

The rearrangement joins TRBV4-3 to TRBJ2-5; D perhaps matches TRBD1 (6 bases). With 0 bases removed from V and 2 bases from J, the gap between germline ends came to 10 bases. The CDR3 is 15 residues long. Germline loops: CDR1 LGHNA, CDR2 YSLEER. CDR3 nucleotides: TGCGCCAGCAGCCAAGAGTCCCAGGGGCAAGAGACCCAGTACTTC. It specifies CASSQESQGQETQYF.

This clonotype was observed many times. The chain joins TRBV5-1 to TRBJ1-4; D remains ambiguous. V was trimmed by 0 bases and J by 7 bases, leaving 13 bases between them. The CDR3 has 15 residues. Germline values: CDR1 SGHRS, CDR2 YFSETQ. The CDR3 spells CASSLASRRGEKLFF. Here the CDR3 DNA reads TGCGCCAGCAGCTTGGCTTCTCGACGGGGTGAAAAACTGTTTTTT.

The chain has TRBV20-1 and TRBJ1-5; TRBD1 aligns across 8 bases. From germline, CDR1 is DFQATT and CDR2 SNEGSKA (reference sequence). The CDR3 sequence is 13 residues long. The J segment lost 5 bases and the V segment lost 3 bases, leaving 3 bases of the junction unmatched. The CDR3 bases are TGCAGTGCTAGGCAGGACAGGGATCAGCCCCAGCATTTT. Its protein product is CSARQDRDQPQHF.

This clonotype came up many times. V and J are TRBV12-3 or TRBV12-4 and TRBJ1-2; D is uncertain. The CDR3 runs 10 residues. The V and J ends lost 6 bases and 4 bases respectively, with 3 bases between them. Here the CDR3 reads CASSRYGYTF. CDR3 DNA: TGTGCCAGCAGCCGCTATGGCTACACCTTC.

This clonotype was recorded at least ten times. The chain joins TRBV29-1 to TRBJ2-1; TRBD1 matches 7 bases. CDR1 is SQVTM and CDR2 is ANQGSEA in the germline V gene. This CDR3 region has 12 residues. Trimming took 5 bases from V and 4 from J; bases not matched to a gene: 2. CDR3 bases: TGCAGCGTTTCGGGACAGTACAATGAGCAGTTCTTC. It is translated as CSVSGQYNEQFF.

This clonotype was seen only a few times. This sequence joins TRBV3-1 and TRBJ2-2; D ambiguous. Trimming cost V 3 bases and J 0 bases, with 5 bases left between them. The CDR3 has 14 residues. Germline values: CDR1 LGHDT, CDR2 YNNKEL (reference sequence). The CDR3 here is CASSQMANTGELFF. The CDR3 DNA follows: TGTGCCAGCAGCCAGATGGCGAACACCGGGGAGCTGTTTTTT.

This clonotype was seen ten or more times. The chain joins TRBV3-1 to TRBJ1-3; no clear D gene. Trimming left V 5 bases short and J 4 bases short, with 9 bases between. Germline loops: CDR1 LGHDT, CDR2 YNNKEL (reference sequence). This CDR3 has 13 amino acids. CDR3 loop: CASSREPGNTIYF. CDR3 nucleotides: TGTGCCAGCAGCAGGGAGCCCGGAAACACCATATATTTT.

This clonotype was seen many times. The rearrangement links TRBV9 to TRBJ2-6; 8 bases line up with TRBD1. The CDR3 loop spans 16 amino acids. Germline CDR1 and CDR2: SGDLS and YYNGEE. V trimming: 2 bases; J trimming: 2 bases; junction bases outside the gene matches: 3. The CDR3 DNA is TGTGCCAGCAGCGTTGGACAGGGCGCTGGGGCCAACGTCCTGACTTTC. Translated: CASSVGQGAGANVLTF. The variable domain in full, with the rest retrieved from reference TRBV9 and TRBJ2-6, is DSGVTQTPKHLITATGQRVTLRCSPRSGDLSVYWYQQSLDQGLQFLIQYYNGEERAKGNILERFSAQQFPDLHSELNLSSLELGDSALYFCASSVGQGAGANVLTFGAGSRLTVL.

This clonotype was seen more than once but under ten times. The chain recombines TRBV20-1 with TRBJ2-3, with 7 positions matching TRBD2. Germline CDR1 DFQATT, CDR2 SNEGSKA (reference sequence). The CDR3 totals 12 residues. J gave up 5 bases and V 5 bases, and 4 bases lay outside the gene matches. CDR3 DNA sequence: TGCAGTGCTCCTGGGGGGGGAGATACGCAGTATTTT. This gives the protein CSAPGGGDTQYF.

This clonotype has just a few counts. The CDR3 here is CSVEHRGKTEAFF. The CDR3 region has the DNA TGCAGCGTTGAACATCGGGGGAAAACTGAAGCTTTCTTT. This chain connects TRBV29-1 to TRBJ1-1, with D maybe TRBD1 (5 bases). Trimming shortened V by 2 bases and J by 5 bases, and 12 bases separated the two germline ends. The CDR3 is 13 residues long. Germline V gene data show CDR1 as SQVTM and CDR2 as ANQGSEA.

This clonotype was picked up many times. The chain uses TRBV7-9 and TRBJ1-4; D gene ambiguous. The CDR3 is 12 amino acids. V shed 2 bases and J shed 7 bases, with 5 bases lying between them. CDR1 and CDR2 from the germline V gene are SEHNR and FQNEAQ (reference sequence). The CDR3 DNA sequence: TGTGCCAGCAGCTTATCCCTTGAAAAACTGTTTTTT. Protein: CASSLSLEKLFF.

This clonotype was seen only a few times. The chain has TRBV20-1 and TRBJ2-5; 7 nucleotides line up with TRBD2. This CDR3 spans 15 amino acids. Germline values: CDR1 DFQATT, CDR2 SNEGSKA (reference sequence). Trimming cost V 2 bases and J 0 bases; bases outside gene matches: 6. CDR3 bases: TGCAGTGCTAGACCCCAGGCGGGGGACCAAGAGACCCAGTACTTC. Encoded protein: CSARPQAGDQETQYF.

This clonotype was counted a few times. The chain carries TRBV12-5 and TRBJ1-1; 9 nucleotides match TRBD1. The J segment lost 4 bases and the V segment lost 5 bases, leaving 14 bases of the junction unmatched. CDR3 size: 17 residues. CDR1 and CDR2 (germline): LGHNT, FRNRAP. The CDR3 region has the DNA TGTGCTAGTGGTCTTGGACAGGGGATAATCCTGCCCACTGAAGCTTTCTTT. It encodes CASGLGQGIILPTEAFF.

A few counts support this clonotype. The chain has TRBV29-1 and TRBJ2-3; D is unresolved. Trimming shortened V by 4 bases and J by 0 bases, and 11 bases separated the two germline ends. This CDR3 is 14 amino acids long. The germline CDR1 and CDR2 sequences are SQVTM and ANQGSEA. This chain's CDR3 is CSVVSQASTDTQYF. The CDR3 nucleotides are TGCAGCGTTGTTTCCCAGGCGAGCACAGATACGCAGTATTTT.

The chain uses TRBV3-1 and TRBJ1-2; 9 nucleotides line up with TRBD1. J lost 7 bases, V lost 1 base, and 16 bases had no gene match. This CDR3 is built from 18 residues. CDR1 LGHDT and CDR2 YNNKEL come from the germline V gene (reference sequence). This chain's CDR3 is CASSQGDEPGTGFSGYTF. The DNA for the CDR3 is TGTGCCAGCAGCCAAGGGGACGAACCGGGGACAGGGTTCTCTGGCTACACCTTC.

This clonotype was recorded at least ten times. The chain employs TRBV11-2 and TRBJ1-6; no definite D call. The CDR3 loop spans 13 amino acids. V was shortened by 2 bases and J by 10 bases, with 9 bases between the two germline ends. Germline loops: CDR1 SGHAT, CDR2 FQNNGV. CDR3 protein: CASSLRSGSPLHF. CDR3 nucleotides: TGTGCCAGCAGCTTACGGTCAGGCTCACCCCTCCACTTT.

The CDR3 loop reads CASSQEAGTTHYEQYF. The CDR3 DNA reads TGCGCCAGCAGCCAAGAGGCGGGGACGACACACTACGAGCAGTACTTC. This sequence joins TRBV4-3 and TRBJ2-7; possibly TRBD2 for D (6 bases). This CDR3 is 16 amino acids long. Trimming took 0 bases from V and 3 from J, leaving 15 bases between them. Per germline, CDR1 LGHNA and CDR2 YSLEER.

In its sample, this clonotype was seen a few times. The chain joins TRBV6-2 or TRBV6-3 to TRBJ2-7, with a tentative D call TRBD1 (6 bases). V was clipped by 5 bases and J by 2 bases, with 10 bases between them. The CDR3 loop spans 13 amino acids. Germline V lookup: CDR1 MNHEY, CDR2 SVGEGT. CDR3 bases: TGTGCCAGCAGTCGGGACATCGCCTACGAGCAGTACTTC. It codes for CASSRDIAYEQYF.

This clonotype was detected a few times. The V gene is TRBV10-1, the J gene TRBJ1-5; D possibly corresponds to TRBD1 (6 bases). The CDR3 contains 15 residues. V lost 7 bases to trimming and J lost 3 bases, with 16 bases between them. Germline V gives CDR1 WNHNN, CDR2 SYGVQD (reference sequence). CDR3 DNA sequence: TGCGCCAGCACCCTAAGGGGGTCAGTCAATCAGCCCCAGCATTTT. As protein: CASTLRGSVNQPQHF.

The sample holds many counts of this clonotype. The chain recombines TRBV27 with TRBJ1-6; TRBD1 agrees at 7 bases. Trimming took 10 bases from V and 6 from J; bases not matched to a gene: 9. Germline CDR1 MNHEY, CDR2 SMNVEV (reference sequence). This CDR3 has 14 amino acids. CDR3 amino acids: CATARQGGNSPLHF. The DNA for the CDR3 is TGTGCCACGGCAAGACAGGGCGGTAATTCACCCCTCCACTTT.

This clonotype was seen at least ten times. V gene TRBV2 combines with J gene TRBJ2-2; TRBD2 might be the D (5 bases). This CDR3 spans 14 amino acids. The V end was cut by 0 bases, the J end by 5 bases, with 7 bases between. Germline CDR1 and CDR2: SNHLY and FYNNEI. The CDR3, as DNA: TGTGCCAGCAGTGAAGCGAGCGGAACCGGGGAGCTGTTTTTT. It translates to CASSEASGTGELFF.

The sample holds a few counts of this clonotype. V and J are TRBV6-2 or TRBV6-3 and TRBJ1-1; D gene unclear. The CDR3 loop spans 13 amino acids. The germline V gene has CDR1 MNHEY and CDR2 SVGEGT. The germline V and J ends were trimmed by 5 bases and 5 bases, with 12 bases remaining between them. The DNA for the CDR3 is TGTGCCAGCAGTCTACTACTGGTGACTGAAGCTTTCTTT. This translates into CASSLLLVTEAFF.

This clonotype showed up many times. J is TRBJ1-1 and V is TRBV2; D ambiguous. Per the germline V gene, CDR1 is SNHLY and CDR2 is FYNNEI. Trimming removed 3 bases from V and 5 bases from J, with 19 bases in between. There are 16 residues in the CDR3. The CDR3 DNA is TGTGCCAGCAGTGAGTCGATTTCCGGCTCCACGACTGAAGCTTTCTTT. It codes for CASSESISGSTTEAFF. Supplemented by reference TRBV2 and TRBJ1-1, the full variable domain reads EPEVTQTPSHQVTQMGQEVILRCVPISNHLYFYWYRQILGQKVEFLVSFYNNEISEKSEIFDDQFSVERPDGSNFTLKIRSTKLEDSAMYFCASSESISGSTTEAFFGQGTRLTVV.

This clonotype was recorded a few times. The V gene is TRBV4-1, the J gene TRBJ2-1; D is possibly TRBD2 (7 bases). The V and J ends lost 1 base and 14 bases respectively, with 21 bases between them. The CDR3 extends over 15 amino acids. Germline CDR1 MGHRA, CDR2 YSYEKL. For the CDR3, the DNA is TGCGCCAGCAGCCAAGTGGGGGCTTCCGGGGCGGGGGAGTTCTTC. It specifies CASSQVGASGAGEFF.

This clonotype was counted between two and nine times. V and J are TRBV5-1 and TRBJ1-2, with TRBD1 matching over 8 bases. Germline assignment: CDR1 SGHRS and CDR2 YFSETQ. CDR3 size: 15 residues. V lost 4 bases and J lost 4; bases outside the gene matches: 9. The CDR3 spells CASSERTGPRYGYTF. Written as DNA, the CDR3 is TGCGCCAGCAGCGAGCGGACAGGGCCCCGCTATGGCTACACCTTC.